This T cell receptor beta chain was identified during a study of T cell repertoires in aging, cancer and after chemotherapy (dated by TCRdb to the late 2010s). For the study in its entirety: Donors were distributed across six age groups ranging from 30 or younger to 70 or older, with at least three individuals included per group. In the solid tumor group, the paired samples taken before and after chemotherapy came from patients with brain tumors (glioblastoma) who were receiving therapy based on temozolomide. The full dataset contained millions of TCR reads. To look at immunoaging and at how T cells reconstitute after chemotherapy, the study profiled TCR beta repertoires in peripheral blood from both healthy donors and cancer patients. Alongside fewer than 100 healthy donors serving as a reference group, the cohort included roughly 220 cancer patients, of whom some 91 had hematological cancers and 120 to 130 had solid cancers.

The paper's findings and limits, for the study overall: Compared with age-matched healthy donors, untreated patients with either hematological or solid cancers had significantly lower TCR diversity in the blood along with higher clonality. In healthy donors, the decline in TCR diversity with age was mainly due to loss of richness, whereas in cancer patients loss of evenness also played a role. An increase in median generation probability over the chemotherapy interval was observed in both cancer cohorts, suggesting that the repertoire was reconstituted through rebound thymic output. According to the authors, the repertoire data do not permit conclusions about immunological memory after chemotherapy.

Rearranged TRB sequences spanning V, D and J segments were amplified in a multiplex touch-down PCR with a mixed TRB-A/B primer pool. Two consecutive PCR reactions with Phusion HS II polymerase added Illumina adapters and sample indices to the amplicons. The amplicons were purified from gel with the NucleoSpin Gel and PCR Clean-up kit and then assessed with Qubit and an Agilent 2100 Bioanalyzer. The libraries were sequenced on an Illumina MiSeq with 600-cycle, single-indexed, paired-end runs. The source study handled its data this way. MiXCR versions 2.12 and 3.0.5 were used to process the TRB sequences. Each unique CDR3 nucleotide sequence counted as one clone, and only productive sequences with at least two reads were retained. The repertoire metrics were Shannon diversity, evenness, clonality (defined as one minus evenness), and alpha-parameterized diversity profiles covering alpha 0 to 5. Generation probabilities of clones in paired pre- and post-chemotherapy samples were computed with the IGoR algorithm. TCRdb's own reprocessing of the public reads used fastp at Q25 and MiXCR and kept productive beta chains. Entries are consolidated by CDR3 protein sequence, retaining the most common genes and DNA. Here the V and J calls rest on TCRdb's processing, not on the authors' analysis. This sample has several hundred distinct CDR3 sequences in its table, and 25% to 30% of those were observed once. The ten top clones hold approximately 46% of the sample.

Genomic DNA extracted from peripheral blood, rather than sorted cells or RNA, was used as the source for amplification of TCR beta rearrangements. Based on its abundance in the sample, this clonotype is hyperexpanded (1% or more). There is no known antigen for this receptor. Base qualities are missing; no much larger clone stands one base away. The CDR3 holds 12 amino acids from the cysteine to the phenylalanine. The sequence is cut down to CDR3 DNA, 36 bases in frame from base 1. The germline V gene encodes CDR1 SQVTM and CDR2 ANQGSEA. This receptor was taken from a human donor with a solid tumor. The sample comprised blood. The chain joins TRBV29-1 to TRBJ1-2; TRBD1 is possibly the D segment (5 matching bases). CDR3 reads: CSGGRGREGYTF. The nucleotide sequence is TGCAGTGGCGGGCGGGGACGAGAGGGCTACACCTTC.